The present entry profiles one T cell receptor (beta chain) with its context. The CDR3 has 18 residues. The junction had 16 bases not matched to a gene; V was cut back by 2 bases and J by 4 bases. The data were obtained in a study of blood T cell repertoires in COVID-19. About the study: There were acute and convalescent COVID-19 samples, and they came from the United States, Italy and Spain. PBMCs, B-cell-depleted T cells, or T cells were the source of the cDNA or gDNA that made up the material.

Seattle enrolled patients during active infection and tracked them longitudinally. In the source study's methods: Counts of nucleated cells, estimated from reference gene primer amplification, were obtained. Sequenced by immunoSEQ multiplex PCR; TCRdb stores in-frame clones only, minus some. That table is the source of V, J and clone size, and D and trimming were worked out from the DNA. The table records roughly 230,000 clones, around nine tenths of them present only once. Material: peripheral blood. The rearrangement joins TRBV23-1 to TRBJ1-2; 7 nucleotides line up with TRBD1. TRBV23-1 is known as an ORF, though its function is uncertain. The clonotype originates from a man aged 25-45 years with COVID-19, enrolled during active disease. The CDR3 DNA reads as TGCGCCAGCAGTCAAAATCTACAGGGGCCAATTTATGGCTATGGCTACACCTTC. It encodes CASSQNLQGPIYGYGYTF.